Listed below are T cell receptor beta chains from one sample, sequenced in a study of shared clonotypes between healthy human individuals. The assay was immunoSEQ multiplex PCR, and TCRdb's table has in-frame clones only and misses some. This table holds approximately 400,000 clones, 95% to 97% found once. Sequences were obtained from memory CD8+ T cells sorted from blood. The receptors shown here come from a man younger than 40 in good health. CDR3s leave out the opening cysteine and the closing phenylalanine or tryptophan.

v_gene	CDR3aa
TRBV7-2	ASSLSPGQGYEQY
TRBV28	ASSFFAKQETQY
TRBV29-1	SVEGTLTYNEQF
TRBV2	ASGRLAGELKTQY
TRBV9	ASSAERGSYNEQF
TRBV7-9	ASSHPLVYEQY
TRBV9	ASSARTDTSNQPQH
TRBV4-1	ASSQGWGGYEQY
TRBV6-1	ASSVSRQSPNEQF
TRBV5-1	ASSLGPGGVAPDTQY
TRBV7-9	ASSPSYEQY
TRBV5-1	ASSLAAGNRYEQY
TRBV6-1	ASRGLAGIHTQY
TRBV5-4	ASSFGLLDTQY
TRBV6-1	ASRFASFNQPQH
TRBV5-1	ASRSAGIIGELF
TRBV30	AWSSFWTENTEAF
TRBV28	ASSSFMAAF
TRBV7-9	ASSSRTSGSYEQY
TRBV10-3	AISEHNYGYT
TRBV29-1	SGSAGNSYEQY
TRBV6-5	ASSYAAEYEQY
TRBV7-9	ASSSREYPYEQY
TRBV5-1	ASSLDFMSPTRTDTQY
TRBV5-1	ASARFGAGETDTQY
TRBV2	ASSEASPRGNEQF
TRBV27	ASSLTGYEQY
TRBV18	ASSPPSIRSTDTQY
TRBV27	ASSFSSTNTGELF
TRBV4-2	ASSQSKGTSGYNEQF
TRBV28	ASRPTGYSNQPQH
TRBV4-2	ASSHPVFQETQY
TRBV5-6	ASSLVDREGYGYT
TRBV7-3	ASSLGHLETQY
TRBV28	ASSLSPATGVEQY
TRBV11-3	ASSYGQGEAF
TRBV5-1	ASSEGRGYQETQY
TRBV10-3	AISGRLAGDSYEQY
TRBV10-1	ARYRGRGDYGYT
TRBV28	ASGVPDTTNTEAF
TRBV4-2	ASSQDTAYGYT
TRBV5-1	ASSARDRGSEQF